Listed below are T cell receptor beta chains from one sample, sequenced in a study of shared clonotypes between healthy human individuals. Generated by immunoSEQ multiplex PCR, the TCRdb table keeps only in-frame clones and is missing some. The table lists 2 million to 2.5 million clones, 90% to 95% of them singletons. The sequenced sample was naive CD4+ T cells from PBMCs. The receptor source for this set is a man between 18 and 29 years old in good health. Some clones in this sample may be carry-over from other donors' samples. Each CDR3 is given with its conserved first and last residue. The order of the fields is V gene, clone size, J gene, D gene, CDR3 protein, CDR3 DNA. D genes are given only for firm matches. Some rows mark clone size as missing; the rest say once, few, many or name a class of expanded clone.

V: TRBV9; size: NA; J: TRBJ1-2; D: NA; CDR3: CASSLTGDTSYGYTF; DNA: TGTGCCAGCAGCCTCACCGGGGACACCTCCTATGGCTACACCTTC
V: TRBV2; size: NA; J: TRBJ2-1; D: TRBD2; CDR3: CATFIPSGSYNEQFF; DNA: TGTGCCACCTTTATCCCTAGCGGGAGCTACAATGAGCAGTTCTTC
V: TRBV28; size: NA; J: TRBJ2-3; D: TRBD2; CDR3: CASSLGGEDTQYF; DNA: TGTGCCAGCAGTCTGGGGGGGGAAGATACGCAGTATTTT
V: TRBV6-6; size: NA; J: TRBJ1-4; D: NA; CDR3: CASSYGNRVGEKLFF; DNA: TGTGCCAGCAGTTATGGGAACAGGGTTGGTGAAAAACTGTTTTTT
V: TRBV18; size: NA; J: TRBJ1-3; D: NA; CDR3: CASSPTRDSGNTIYF; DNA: TGTGCCAGCTCACCGACCAGGGACTCTGGAAACACCATATATTTT
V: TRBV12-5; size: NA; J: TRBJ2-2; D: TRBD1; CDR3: CASGLVQGGTGELFF; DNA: TGTGCTAGTGGTTTGGTACAGGGGGGAACCGGGGAGCTGTTTTTT
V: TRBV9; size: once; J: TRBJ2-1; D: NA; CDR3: CASSRDIRDEQFF; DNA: TGTGCCAGCAGCCGGGATATCCGTGATGAGCAGTTCTTC
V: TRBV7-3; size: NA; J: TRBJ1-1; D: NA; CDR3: CASRSQMNTEAFF; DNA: TGTGCCAGCAGATCACAGATGAACACTGAAGCTTTCTTT
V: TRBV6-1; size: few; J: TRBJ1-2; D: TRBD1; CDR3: CASSQQGAGNYGYTF; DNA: TGTGCCAGCAGCCAGCAGGGGGCAGGTAACTATGGCTACACCTTC
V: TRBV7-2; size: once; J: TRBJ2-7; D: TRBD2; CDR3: CASSLVALLAGGPGEQYF; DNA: TGTGCCAGCAGCTTAGTGGCCCTACTAGCGGGAGGGCCGGGAGAGCAGTACTTC
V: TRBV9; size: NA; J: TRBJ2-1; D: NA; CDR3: CASSVYSGTYNEQFF; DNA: TGTGCCAGCAGCGTTTATAGCGGAACCTACAATGAGCAGTTCTTC
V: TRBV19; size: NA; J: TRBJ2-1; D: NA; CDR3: CASSIRGAISNEQFF; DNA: TGTGCCAGTAGTATCCGGGGGGCAATTTCGAATGAGCAGTTCTTC
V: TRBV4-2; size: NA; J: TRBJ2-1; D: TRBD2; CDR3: CASSLAGIGTYNEQFF; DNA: TGTGCCAGCAGCCTAGCGGGTATTGGAACCTACAATGAGCAGTTCTTC
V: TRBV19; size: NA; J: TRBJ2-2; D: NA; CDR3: CASSIGVGVIRSGELFF; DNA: TGTGCCAGTAGTATAGGGGTAGGAGTAATTAGATCCGGGGAGCTGTTTTTT
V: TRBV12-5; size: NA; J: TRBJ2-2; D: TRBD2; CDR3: CASGLGLAEPTGELFF; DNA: TGTGCTAGTGGTTTGGGGCTAGCGGAGCCCACCGGGGAGCTGTTTTTT
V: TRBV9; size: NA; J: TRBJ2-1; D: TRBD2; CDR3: CASSVGGLAGVVGEQFF; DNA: TGTGCCAGCAGCGTAGGGGGACTAGCGGGAGTCGTCGGTGAGCAGTTCTTC
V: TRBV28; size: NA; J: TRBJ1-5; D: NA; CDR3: CASTNDQPQHF; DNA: TGTGCCAGCACGAATGATCAGCCCCAGCATTTT
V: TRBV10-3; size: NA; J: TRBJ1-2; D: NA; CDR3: CAISEGGLNYGYTF; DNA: TGTGCCATCAGTGAGGGGGGACTTAACTATGGCTACACCTTC
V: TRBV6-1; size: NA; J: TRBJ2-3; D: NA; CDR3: CASSEGLGADTQYF; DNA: TGTGCCAGCAGTGAAGGTTTGGGGGCAGATACGCAGTATTTT
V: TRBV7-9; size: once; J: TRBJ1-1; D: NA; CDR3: CASSPRGGSTEAFF; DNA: TGTGCCAGCAGCCCGCGAGGGGGAAGCACTGAAGCTTTCTTT
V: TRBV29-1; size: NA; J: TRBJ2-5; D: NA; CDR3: CSVEDTGTLETQYF; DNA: TGCAGCGTTGAAGATACGGGGACCTTGGAGACCCAGTACTTC
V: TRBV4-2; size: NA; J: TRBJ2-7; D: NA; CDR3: CASSPDRGTTYEQYF; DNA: TGTGCCAGCAGCCCCGACAGAGGGACCACCTACGAGCAGTACTTC
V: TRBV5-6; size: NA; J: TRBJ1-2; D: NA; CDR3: CASSLAGQGGYGYTF; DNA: TGTGCCAGCAGCTTGGCCGGGCAGGGTGGCTATGGCTACACCTTC
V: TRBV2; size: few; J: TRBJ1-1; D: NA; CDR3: CASIDTLNTEAFF; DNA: TGTGCCAGCATAGACACCTTGAACACTGAAGCTTTCTTT
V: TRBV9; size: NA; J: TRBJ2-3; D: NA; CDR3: CASSAAGTFRTDTQYF; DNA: TGTGCCAGCAGCGCCGCCGGGACTTTCCGCACAGATACGCAGTATTTT
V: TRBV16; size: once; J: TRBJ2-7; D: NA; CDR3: CASSQSIEQYF; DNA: TGTGCCAGCAGCCAATCGATCGAGCAGTACTTC
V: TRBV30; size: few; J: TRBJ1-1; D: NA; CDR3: CAGYREVNTEAFF; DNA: TGTGCCGGTTACAGGGAGGTGAACACTGAAGCTTTCTTT
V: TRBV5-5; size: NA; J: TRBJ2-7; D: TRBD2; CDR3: CASSRTSGRTYEQYF; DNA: TGTGCCAGCAGCCGAACTAGCGGGAGGACCTACGAGCAGTACTTC
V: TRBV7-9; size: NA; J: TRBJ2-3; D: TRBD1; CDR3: CASSLTGVDTQYF; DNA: TGTGCCAGCAGCTTGACAGGGGTGGATACGCAGTATTTT
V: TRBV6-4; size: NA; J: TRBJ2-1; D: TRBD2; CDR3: CASSSIRLAQQFF; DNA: TGTGCCAGCAGTTCGATTAGACTAGCGCAGCAGTTCTTC
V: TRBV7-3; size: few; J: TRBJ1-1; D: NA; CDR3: CASSLRANTEAFF; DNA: TGTGCCAGCAGCTTAAGGGCGAACACTGAAGCTTTCTTT
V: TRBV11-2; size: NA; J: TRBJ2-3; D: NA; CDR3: CASSKAIWERDTQYF; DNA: TGTGCCAGCAGCAAAGCGATTTGGGAGCGTGATACGCAGTATTTT
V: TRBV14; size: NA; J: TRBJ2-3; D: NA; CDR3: CASSPPGLTGADTQYF; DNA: TGTGCCAGCAGCCCCCCGGGACTCACGGGGGCAGATACGCAGTATTTT
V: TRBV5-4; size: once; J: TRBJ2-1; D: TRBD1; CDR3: CASSLRGTFSSYNEQFF; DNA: TGTGCCAGCAGCCTCAGGGGGACCTTTAGCTCCTACAATGAGCAGTTCTTC
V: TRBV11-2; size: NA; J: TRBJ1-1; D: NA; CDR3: CASSLAPGVAEAFF; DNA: TGTGCCAGCAGCTTAGCTCCGGGAGTGGCTGAAGCTTTCTTT
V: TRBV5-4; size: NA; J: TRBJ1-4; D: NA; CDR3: CASSEPGSSNEKLFF; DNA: TGTGCCAGCAGCGAACCAGGGTCCTCTAATGAAAAACTGTTTTTT
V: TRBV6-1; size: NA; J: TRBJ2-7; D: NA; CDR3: CASSEGVYEQYF; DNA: TGTGCCAGCAGTGAAGGTGTTTACGAGCAGTACTTC
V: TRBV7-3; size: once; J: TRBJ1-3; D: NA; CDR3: CASSLNVGNTIYF; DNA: TGTGCCAGCAGCTTAAACGTCGGAAACACCATATATTTT
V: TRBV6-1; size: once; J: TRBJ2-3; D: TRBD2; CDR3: CASSVQRGSSTDTQYF; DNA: TGTGCCAGCAGTGTCCAGCGGGGGTCTAGCACAGATACGCAGTATTTT
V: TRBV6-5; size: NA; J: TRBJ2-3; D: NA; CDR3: CASSQGGADTQYF; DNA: TGTGCCAGCAGTCAGGGGGGCGCGGATACGCAGTATTTT
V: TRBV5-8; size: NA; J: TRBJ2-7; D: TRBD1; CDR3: CASSVGQNYEQYF; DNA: TGTGCCAGCAGCGTGGGACAGAACTACGAGCAGTACTTC
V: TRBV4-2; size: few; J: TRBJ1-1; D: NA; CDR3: CASSPAPVNTEAFF; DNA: TGTGCCAGCAGCCCCGCCCCGGTGAACACTGAAGCTTTCTTT
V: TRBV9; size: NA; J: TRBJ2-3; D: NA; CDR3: CASSVEGLAGVDTQYF; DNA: TGTGCCAGCAGCGTAGAGGGACTGGCTGGGGTAGATACGCAGTATTTT
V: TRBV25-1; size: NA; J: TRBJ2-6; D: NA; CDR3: CASSEAGANVLTF; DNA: TGTGCCAGCAGTGAGGCGGGGGCCAACGTCCTGACTTTC
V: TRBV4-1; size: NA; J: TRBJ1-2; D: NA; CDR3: CASSQGPDFSLYGYTF; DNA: TGCGCCAGCAGCCAAGGTCCCGATTTTTCCCTTTATGGCTACACCTTC
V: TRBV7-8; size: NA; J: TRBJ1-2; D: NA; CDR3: CASSLVGQGYGYTF; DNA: TGTGCCAGCAGCTTAGTGGGCCAGGGCTATGGCTACACCTTC
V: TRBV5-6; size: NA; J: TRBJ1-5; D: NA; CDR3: CASSLRGGVSNQPQHF; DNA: TGTGCCAGCAGCTTAAGGGGTGGGGTGAGCAATCAGCCCCAGCATTTT
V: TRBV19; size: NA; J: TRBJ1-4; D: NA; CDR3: CASSITGKLFF; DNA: TGTGCCAGTAGTATTACGGGGAAACTGTTTTTT
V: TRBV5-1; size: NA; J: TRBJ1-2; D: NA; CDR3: CASSLDGGRSYGYTF; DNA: TGCGCCAGCAGCTTGGATGGGGGCAGGAGCTATGGCTACACCTTC
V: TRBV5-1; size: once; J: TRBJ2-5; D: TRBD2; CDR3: CASSLLAGVGETQYF; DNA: TGCGCCAGCAGCTTACTAGCGGGAGTAGGAGAGACCCAGTACTTC
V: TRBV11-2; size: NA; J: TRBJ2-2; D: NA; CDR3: CASSAPSSNTGELFF; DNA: TGTGCCAGCAGCGCCCCAAGTTCGAACACCGGGGAGCTGTTTTTT
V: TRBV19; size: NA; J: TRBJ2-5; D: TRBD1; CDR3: CASSIPGTLTGVPFGTQYF; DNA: TGTGCCAGTAGTATTCCGGGGACCCTTACAGGGGTGCCCTTTGGGACCCAGTACTTC
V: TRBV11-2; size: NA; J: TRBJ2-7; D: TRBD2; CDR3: CASSLVLAGVYEQYF; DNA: TGTGCCAGCAGCTTAGTCCTAGCGGGAGTCTACGAGCAGTACTTC
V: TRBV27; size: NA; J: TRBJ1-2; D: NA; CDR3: CASSLVGDLNYGYTF; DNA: TGTGCCAGCAGTCTGGTGGGAGATCTTAACTATGGCTACACCTTC
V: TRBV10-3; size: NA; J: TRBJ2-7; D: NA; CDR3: CAISRGGATYEQYF; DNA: TGTGCCATCAGCAGGGGGGGGGCCACCTACGAGCAGTACTTC